This T cell receptor beta chain was observed in a study of T-cell reconstitution after alpha-beta-depleted transplantation in children. Points on this clonotype: Its specificity is unknown.

This CDR3 is 10 amino acids long. Trimming took 4 bases from V and 12 from J, leaving 12 bases between them. CDR1 SQVTM and CDR2 ANQGSEA come from the germline V gene. General study findings and limits: Fresh T-cell production supplied most of the T-cell counts and diversity seen one year after transplant. Reportedly, roughly two months post-transplant, alpha-beta T cells arose from several hundred expanded graft clones. Surviving recipient cells, namely T cells and thymic progenitors, were the source of high day-60 TCRbeta diversity in some patients.

Unique molecular identifiers were incorporated into the prepared TCRbeta library. Each CDR3 protein gets one entry after TCRdb re-called the PCR reads with MiXCR. The table shows a few hundred thousand distinct CDR3 sequences, with about 40% occurring only once. The sample in question was PBMCs, obtained before TCRalphabeta/CD19-depleted stem cell transplant. The chain links TRBV29-1 to TRBJ1-2, with D tentatively TRBD1 (5 bases). This sequence originates from a girl under 10 years old with aplastic anemia, due to receive a stem cell transplant. The CDR3 DNA is TGCAGCGTTGGGGGCGCCGTTGACACCTTC. It translates to CSVGGAVDTF.